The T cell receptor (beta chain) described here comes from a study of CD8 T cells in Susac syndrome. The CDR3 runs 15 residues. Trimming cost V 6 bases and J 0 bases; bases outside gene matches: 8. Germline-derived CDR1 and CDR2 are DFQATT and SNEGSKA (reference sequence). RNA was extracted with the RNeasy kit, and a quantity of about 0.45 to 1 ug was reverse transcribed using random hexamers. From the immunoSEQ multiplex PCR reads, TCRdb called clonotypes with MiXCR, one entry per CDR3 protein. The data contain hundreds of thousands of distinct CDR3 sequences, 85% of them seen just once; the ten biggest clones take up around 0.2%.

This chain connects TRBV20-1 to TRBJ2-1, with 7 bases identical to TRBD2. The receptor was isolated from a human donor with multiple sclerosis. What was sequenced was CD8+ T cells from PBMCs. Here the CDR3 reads CSAGSLAGSYNEQFF. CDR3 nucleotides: TGCAGTGCCGGATCGTTAGCGGGCTCCTACAATGAGCAGTTCTTC.